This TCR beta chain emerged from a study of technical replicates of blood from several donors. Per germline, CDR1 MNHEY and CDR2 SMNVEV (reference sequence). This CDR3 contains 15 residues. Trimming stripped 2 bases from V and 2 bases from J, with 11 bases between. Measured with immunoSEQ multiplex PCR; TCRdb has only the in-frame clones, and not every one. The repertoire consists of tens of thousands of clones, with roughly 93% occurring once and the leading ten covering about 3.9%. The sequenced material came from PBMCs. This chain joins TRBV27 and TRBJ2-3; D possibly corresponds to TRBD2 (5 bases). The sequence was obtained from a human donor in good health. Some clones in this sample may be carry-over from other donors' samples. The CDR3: CASSLEGGYTDTQYF. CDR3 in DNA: TGTGCCAGCAGTTTAGAAGGCGGGTACACAGATACGCAGTATTTT.